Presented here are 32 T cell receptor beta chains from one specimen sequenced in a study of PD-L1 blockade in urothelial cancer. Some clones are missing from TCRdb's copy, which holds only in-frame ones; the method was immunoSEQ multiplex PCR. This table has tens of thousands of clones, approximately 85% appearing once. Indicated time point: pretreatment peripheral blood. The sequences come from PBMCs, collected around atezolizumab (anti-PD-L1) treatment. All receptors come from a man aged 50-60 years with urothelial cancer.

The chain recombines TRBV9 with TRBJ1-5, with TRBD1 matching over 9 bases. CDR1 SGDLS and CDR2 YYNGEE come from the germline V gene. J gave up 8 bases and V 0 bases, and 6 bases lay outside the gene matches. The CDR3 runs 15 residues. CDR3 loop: CASSVEGQGWEPQHF. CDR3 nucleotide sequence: TGTGCCAGCAGCGTAGAGGGACAGGGCTGGGAGCCCCAGCATTTT.

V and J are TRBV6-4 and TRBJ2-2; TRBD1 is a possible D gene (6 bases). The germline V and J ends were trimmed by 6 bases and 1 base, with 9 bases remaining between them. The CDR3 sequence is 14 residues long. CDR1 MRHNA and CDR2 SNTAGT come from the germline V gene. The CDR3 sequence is CASSQQGNTGELFF. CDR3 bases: TGTGCCAGCAGCCAACAGGGGAACACCGGGGAGCTGTTTTTT.

CDR3 nucleotide sequence: TGTGCCAGCAGTTACTCGGGACAGGGGGGCCAAGGCGGCTACACCTTC. This sequence encodes CASSYSGQGGQGGYTF. V usage is TRBV6-5 and J usage is TRBJ1-2; 11 positions agree with TRBD1. The CDR3 sequence is 16 residues long. The V segment lost 0 bases and the J segment 8 bases; nucleotides outside the gene matches: 8. CDR1 is MNHEY, CDR2 SVGAGI, per germline.

CDR3: CASSLDPGTSGTAQYF. The CDR3 DNA is TGCGCCAGCAGCTTGGATCCCGGGACTAGCGGCACGGCCCAGTACTTC. V and J are TRBV5-1 and TRBJ2-5; TRBD2 matches at 11 bases. The germline V gene encodes CDR1 SGHRS and CDR2 YFSETQ. The V gene end was trimmed by 0 bases and the J gene end by 9 bases; junction bases not matched to a gene: 10. This CDR3 is built from 16 residues.

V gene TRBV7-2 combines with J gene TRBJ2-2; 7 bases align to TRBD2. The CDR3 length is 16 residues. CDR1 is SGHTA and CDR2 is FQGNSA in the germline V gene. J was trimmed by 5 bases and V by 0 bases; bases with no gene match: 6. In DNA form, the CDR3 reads TGTGCCAGCAGCTTAGCGGGCGGGGGTCTGACCGGGGAGCTGTTTTTT. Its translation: CASSLAGGGLTGELFF. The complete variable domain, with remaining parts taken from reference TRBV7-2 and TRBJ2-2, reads GAGVSQSPSNKVTEKGKDVELRCDPISGHTALYWYRQSLGQGLEFLIYFQGNSAPDKSGLPSDRFSAERTGGSVSTLTIQRTQQEDSAVYLCASSLAGGGLTGELFFGEGSRLTVL.

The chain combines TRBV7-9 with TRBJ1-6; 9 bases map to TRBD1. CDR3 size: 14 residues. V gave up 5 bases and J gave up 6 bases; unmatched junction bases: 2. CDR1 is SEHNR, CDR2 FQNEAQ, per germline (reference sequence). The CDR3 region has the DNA TGTGCCAGCAGCCAGGGACAGGGTAATTCACCCCTCCACTTT. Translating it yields CASSQGQGNSPLHF.

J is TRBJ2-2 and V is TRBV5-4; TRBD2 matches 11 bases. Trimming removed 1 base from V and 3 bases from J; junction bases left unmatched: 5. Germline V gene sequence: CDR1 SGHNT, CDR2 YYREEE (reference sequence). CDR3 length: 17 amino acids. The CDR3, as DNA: TGTGCCAGCAGCTTGCCTAGCGGGGGGCAGTACACCGGGGAGCTGTTTTTT. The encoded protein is CASSLPSGGQYTGELFF.

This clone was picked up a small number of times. The CDR3 nucleotides are TGTGCCAGCAGTGACCAGGGCAGCCGGAATCAGCCCCAGCATTTT. It translates to CASSDQGSRNQPQHF. This chain uses TRBV25-1 with TRBJ1-5, with TRBD1 as a possible D gene (5 bases). Trimming cost V 3 bases and J 4 bases, with 13 bases left between them. The CDR3 runs to 15 residues. Germline loops: CDR1 MGHDK, CDR2 SYGVNS.

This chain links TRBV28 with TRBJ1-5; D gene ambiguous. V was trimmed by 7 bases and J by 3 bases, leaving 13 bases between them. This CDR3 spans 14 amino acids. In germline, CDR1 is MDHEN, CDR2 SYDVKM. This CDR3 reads CASTLGAFNQPQHF. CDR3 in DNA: TGTGCCAGCACCCTGGGCGCATTCAATCAGCCCCAGCATTTT.

The CDR3 DNA follows: TGCGCCAGCAGCTTGTCAGGGCTGGGTGGCTACACCTTC. Translated: CASSLSGLGGYTF. This chain connects TRBV5-1 to TRBJ1-2; D possibly corresponds to TRBD1 (5 bases). The CDR3 totals 13 residues. Per germline, CDR1 SGHRS and CDR2 YFSETQ. Trimming took 1 base from V and 7 from J, leaving 11 bases between them. The complete variable domain, with remaining parts taken from reference TRBV5-1 and TRBJ1-2, reads KAGVTQTPRYLIKTRGQQVTLSCSPISGHRSVSWYQQTPGQGLQFLFEYFSETQRNKGNFPGRFSGRQFSNSRSEMNVSTLELGDSALYLCASSLSGLGGYTFGSGTRLTVV.

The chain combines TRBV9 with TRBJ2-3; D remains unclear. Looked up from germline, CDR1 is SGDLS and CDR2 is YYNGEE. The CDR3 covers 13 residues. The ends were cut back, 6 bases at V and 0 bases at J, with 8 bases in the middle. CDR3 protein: CASNALSTDTQYF. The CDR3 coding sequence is TGTGCCAGCAATGCACTTAGCACAGATACGCAGTATTTT.

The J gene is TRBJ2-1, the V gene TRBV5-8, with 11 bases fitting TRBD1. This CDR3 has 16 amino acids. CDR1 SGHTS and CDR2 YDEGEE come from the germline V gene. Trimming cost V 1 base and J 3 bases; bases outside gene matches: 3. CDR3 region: CASSLTGTGGYNEQFF. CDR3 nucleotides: TGTGCCAGCAGCTTGACCGGGACAGGGGGCTACAATGAGCAGTTCTTC. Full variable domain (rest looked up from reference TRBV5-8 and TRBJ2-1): EAGVTQSPTHLIKTRGQQATLRCSPISGHTSVYWYQQALGLGLQFLLWYDEGEERNRGNFPPRFSGRQFPNYSSELNVNALELEDSALYLCASSLTGTGGYNEQFFGPGTRLTVL.

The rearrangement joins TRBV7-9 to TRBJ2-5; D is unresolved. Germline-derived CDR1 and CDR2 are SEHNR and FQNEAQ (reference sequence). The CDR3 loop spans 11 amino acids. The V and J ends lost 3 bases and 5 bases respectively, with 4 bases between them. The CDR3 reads CASSFGETQYF. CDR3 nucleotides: TGTGCCAGCAGCTTCGGGGAGACCCAGTACTTC.

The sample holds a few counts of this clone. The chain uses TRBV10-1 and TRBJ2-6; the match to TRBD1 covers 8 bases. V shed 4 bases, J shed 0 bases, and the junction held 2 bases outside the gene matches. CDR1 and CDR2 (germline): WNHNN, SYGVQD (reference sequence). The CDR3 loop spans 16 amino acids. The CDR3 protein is CASSVGTGSGANVLTF. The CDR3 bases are TGCGCCAGCAGTGTGGGGACAGGCTCTGGGGCCAACGTCCTGACTTTC.

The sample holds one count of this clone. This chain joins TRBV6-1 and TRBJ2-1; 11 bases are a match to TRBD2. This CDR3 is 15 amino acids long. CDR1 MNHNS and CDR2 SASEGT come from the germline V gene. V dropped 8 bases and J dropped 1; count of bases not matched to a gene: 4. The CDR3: CASPRTSGSYNEQFF. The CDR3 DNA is TGTGCCAGCCCTAGGACTAGCGGGTCCTACAATGAGCAGTTCTTC.

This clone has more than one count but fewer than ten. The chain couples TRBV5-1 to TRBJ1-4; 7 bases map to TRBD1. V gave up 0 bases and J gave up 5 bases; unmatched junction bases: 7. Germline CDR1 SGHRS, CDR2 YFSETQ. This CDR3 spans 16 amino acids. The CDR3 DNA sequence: TGCGCCAGCAGCTTGGAATCAGGGGGAAGAAATGAAAAACTGTTTTTT. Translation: CASSLESGGRNEKLFF.

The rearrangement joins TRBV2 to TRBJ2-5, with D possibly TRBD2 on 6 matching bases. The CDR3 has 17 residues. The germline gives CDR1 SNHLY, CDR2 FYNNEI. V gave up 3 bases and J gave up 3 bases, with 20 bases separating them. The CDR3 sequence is CASSDDGRKGWEETQYF. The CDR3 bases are TGTGCCAGCAGTGATGATGGGAGGAAGGGTTGGGAAGAGACCCAGTACTTC.

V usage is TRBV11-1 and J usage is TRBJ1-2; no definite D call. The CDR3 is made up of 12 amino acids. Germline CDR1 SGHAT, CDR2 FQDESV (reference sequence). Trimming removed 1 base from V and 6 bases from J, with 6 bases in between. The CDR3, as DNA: TGTGCCAGCAGCTTAGGTCGCGATGGCTACACCTTC. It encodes CASSLGRDGYTF.

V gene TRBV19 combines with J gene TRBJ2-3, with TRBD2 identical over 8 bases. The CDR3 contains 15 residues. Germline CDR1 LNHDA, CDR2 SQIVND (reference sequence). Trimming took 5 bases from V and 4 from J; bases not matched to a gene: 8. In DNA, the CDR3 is TGTGCCAGTAGTTGGACGGGAGGGCCCGCAGATACGCAGTATTTT. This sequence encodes CASSWTGGPADTQYF. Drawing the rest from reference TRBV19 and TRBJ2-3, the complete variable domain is DGGITQSPKYLFRKEGQNVTLSCEQNLNHDAMYWYRQDPGQGLRLIYYSQIVNDFQKGDIAEGYSVSREKKESFPLTVTSAQKNPTAFYLCASSWTGGPADTQYFGPGTRLTVL.

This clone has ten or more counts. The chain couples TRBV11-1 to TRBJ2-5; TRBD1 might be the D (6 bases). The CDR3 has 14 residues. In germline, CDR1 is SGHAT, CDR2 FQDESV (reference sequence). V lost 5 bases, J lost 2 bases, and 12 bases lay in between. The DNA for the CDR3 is TGTGCCAGCAGCACAGGACAGCATCAAGAGACCCAGTACTTC. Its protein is CASSTGQHQETQYF.

This CDR3 is CASSFAGADEQYF. As DNA, the CDR3 is TGTGCCAGCAGCTTCGCAGGGGCCGACGAGCAGTACTTC. The V and J genes are TRBV11-1 and TRBJ2-7, with D maybe TRBD1 (6 bases). This CDR3 has 13 amino acids. Germline V gives CDR1 SGHAT, CDR2 FQDESV (reference sequence). Trimming left V 3 bases short and J 5 bases short, with 11 bases between.

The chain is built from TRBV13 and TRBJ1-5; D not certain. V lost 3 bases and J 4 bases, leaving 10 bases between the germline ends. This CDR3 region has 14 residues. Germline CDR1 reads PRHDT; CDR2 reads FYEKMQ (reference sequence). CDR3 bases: TGTGCCAGCAGCTTCGGGAGCGGGAATCAGCCCCAGCATTTT. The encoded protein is CASSFGSGNQPQHF. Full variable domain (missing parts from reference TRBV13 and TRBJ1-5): AAGVIQSPRHLIKEKRETATLKCYPIPRHDTVYWYQQGPGQDPQFLISFYEKMQSDKGSIPDRFSAQQFSDYHSELNMSSLELGDSALYFCASSFGSGNQPQHFGDGTRLSIL.

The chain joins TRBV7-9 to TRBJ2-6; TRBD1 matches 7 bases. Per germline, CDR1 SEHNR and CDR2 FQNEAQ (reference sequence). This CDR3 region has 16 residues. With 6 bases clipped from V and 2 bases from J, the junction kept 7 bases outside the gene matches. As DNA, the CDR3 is TGTGCCAGCAGTCCCAGCCAGGGGGCTGGGGCCAACGTCCTGACTTTC. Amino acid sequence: CASSPSQGAGANVLTF.

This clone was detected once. This CDR3 reads CASSYGTFFSTDTQYF. DNA of the CDR3: TGTGCCAGCAGCTACGGGACATTTTTCAGCACAGATACGCAGTATTTT. The rearrangement joins TRBV7-6 to TRBJ2-3, with D perhaps TRBD1 (6 bases). V lost 4 bases and J 0 bases, leaving 14 bases between the germline ends. Germline CDR1 and CDR2: SGHVS and FNYEAQ. CDR3 length equals 16 residues.

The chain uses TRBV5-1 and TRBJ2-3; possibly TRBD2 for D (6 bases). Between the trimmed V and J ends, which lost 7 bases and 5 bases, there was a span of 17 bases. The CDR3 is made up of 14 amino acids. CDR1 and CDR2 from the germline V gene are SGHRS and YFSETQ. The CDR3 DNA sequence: TGCGCCAGCTGCAGACTAGATGGAAAAGATACGCAGTATTTT. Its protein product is CASCRLDGKDTQYF.

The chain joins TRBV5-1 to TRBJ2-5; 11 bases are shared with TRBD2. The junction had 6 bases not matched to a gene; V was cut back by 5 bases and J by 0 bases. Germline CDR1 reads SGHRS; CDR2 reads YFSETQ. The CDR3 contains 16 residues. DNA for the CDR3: TGCGCCAGCAGGACGGGACTAGCGGAATACCAAGAGACCCAGTACTTC. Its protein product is CASRTGLAEYQETQYF.

CDR3 region: CASSSYYEQYF. The CDR3 coding sequence is TGCGCCAGCAGCTCTTACTACGAGCAGTACTTC. The rearrangement joins TRBV5-1 to TRBJ2-7; the D is unclear. There are 11 residues in the CDR3. The V gene's germline CDR1 is SGHRS and CDR2 YFSETQ. Trimming pared 3 bases from V and 3 bases from J, leaving 4 bases between.

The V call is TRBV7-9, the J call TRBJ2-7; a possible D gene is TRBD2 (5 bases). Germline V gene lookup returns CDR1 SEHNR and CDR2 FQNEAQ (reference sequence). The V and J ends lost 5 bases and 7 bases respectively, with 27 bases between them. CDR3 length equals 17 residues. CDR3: CASSPISSGIGPWEQYF. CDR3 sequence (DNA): TGTGCCAGCAGCCCAATATCGTCGGGGATTGGACCCTGGGAGCAGTACTTC.

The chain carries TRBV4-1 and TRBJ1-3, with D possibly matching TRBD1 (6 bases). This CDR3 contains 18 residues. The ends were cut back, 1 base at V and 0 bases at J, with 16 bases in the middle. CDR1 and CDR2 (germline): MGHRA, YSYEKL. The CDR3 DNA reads TGCGCCAGCAGCCAAGTAACAGGGTCGGGGGGCTCTGGAAACACCATATATTTT. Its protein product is CASSQVTGSGGSGNTIYF.

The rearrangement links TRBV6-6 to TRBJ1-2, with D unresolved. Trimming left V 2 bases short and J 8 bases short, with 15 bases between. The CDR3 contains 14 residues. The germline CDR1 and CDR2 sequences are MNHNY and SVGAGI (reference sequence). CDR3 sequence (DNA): TGTGCCAGCAGTTACGAAGAGGGCCGAAGGGGCTACACCTTC. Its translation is CASSYEEGRRGYTF.

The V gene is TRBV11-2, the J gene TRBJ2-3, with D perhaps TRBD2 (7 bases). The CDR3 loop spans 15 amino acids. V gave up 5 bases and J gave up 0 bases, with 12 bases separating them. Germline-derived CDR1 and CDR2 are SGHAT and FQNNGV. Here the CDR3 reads CASSPGGRSTDTQYF. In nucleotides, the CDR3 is TGTGCCAGCAGCCCCGGGGGGCGGAGCACAGATACGCAGTATTTT.

CDR3 amino acids: CASSEWGGVPNYGYTF. The CDR3 bases are TGTGCCAGCAGTGAATGGGGGGGGGTTCCGAACTATGGCTACACCTTC. The chain has TRBV6-1 and TRBJ1-2, with D possibly matching TRBD1 (5 bases). Per the germline V gene, CDR1 is MNHNS and CDR2 is SASEGT. CDR3 size: 16 residues. V lost 2 bases, J lost 2 bases, and 15 bases lay in between.